The next 17 T cell receptor beta chains were all read from a single sample in a study of Graves' ophthalmopathy and Graves' hyperthyroidism (dated by TCRdb to the late 2010s). The sequencer listed for this sample is Illumina HiSeq 2000. For repertoire sequencing, the TCR beta CDR3 regions were amplified from RNA transcripts. The first round of RT-PCR was done with HTBI primers and the Qiagen OneStep RT-PCR kit, and was followed by a second round of multiplex PCR, then size selection and purification. TCRdb reprocessing: public reads trimmed at Q25 with fastp, clones called with MiXCR, in-frame beta chains kept. A single entry per CDR3 protein holds the most common genes and DNA from its merged rows. This sample has 400,000 or so distinct CDR3 sequences in its table, and 15% of those were observed once. About 7.3% of the sample is held by the ten biggest clonotypes. The sample taken for sequencing was peripheral blood. The receptors derive from a woman aged 18-29 years with stable Graves' hyperthyroidism. Donor details come from another sample of the same person, matched by shared clones.

This clonotype occurred many times. This chain links TRBV18 with TRBJ1-6, with D hard to call. The CDR3 consists of 13 residues. V was trimmed by 3 bases and J by 12 bases, leaving 12 bases between them. Germline V gives CDR1 KGHSH, CDR2 LQKENI. The CDR3 DNA reads TGTGCCAGCTCACCTGCAGCGGATGGACCCCTCCACTTT. Protein product: CASSPAADGPLHF.

This clonotype was counted ten times or more. J is TRBJ2-7 and V is TRBV7-6, with 8 bases that match TRBD2. J was trimmed by 3 bases and V by 1 base; bases with no gene match: 17. CDR3 length: 19 amino acids. Per germline, CDR1 SGHVS and CDR2 FNYEAQ. The CDR3 reads CASSLDWGKRGPDYYEQYF. The CDR3 DNA reads as TGTGCCAGCAGCTTAGACTGGGGAAAGCGGGGGCCGGACTACTACGAGCAGTACTTC.

This clonotype showed up many times. The chain uses TRBV20-1 and TRBJ1-2; 8 positions match TRBD1. The germline gives CDR1 DFQATT, CDR2 SNEGSKA (reference sequence). The ends lost 2 bases at V and 6 bases at J; junction bases unmatched: 5. The length of the CDR3 is 13 residues. The CDR3 bases are TGCAGTGCTAGACCGACAGGGGTAGATGGCTACACCTTC. Amino acid sequence: CSARPTGVDGYTF.

This clonotype was detected only a few times. The CDR3: CASSLPGIAEAFF. Written as DNA, the CDR3 is TGTGCCAGCAGTTTACCAGGGATTGCTGAAGCTTTCTTT. J is TRBJ1-1 and V is TRBV12-3 or TRBV12-4; a weak D match, TRBD1 (5 bases). V was clipped by 2 bases and J by 6 bases, with 10 bases between them. This CDR3 has 13 amino acids.

This clonotype showed up just a few times. The chain uses TRBV14 and TRBJ1-2; D is unclear. CDR3 size: 13 residues. With 3 bases removed from V and 7 bases from J, the gap between germline ends came to 12 bases. Germline V lookup: CDR1 SGHDN, CDR2 FVKESK. CDR3 sequence reads: CASSQALGPGYTF. The CDR3 nucleotides read TGTGCCAGCAGCCAGGCCTTAGGGCCTGGCTACACCTTC.

V usage is TRBV28 and J usage is TRBJ2-7; unclear D gene. The CDR3 sequence is 16 residues long. From germline, CDR1 is MDHEN and CDR2 SYDVKM. With 4 bases removed from V and 2 bases from J, the gap between germline ends came to 18 bases. DNA of the CDR3: TGTGCCAGCAGTTCAGCGTCCTACCACGTAACCTACGAGCAGTACTTC. Its translation: CASSSASYHVTYEQYF.

The V and J genes are TRBV2 and TRBJ2-2, with a weak D call TRBD2 (6 bases). The CDR3 spans 15 residues. The germline CDR1 and CDR2 sequences are SNHLY and FYNNEI. V was shortened by 6 bases and J by 1 base, with 12 bases between the two germline ends. The CDR3 DNA is TGTGCCAGCAGAAAGCAAGCGGGGAACACCGGGGAGCTGTTTTTT. Translation gives CASRKQAGNTGELFF.

The J gene is TRBJ2-2, the V gene TRBV7-2, with 8 bases identical to TRBD1. The length of the CDR3 is 21 residues. After removal of 4 bases from V and 1 base from J, the junction contained 20 bases not matched to a gene. CDR1 SGHTA and CDR2 FQGNSA come from the germline V gene. Here the CDR3 DNA reads TGTGCCAGCAGCTGGACGCTTTTTGGACGCTTGACAGGGGTGAACACCGGGGAGCTGTTTTTT. It codes for CASSWTLFGRLTGVNTGELFF.

This clonotype was seen at least ten times. This chain links TRBV12-3 or TRBV12-4 with TRBJ2-7; possible D gene TRBD2, 6 bases. V gave up 7 bases and J gave up 6 bases, with 19 bases separating them. This CDR3 has 14 amino acids. As DNA, the CDR3 is TGTGCCAGCACCCAAGGAGCGGGTAGCTTCGAGCAGTACTTC. It translates to CASTQGAGSFEQYF.

This clonotype occurred many times. The rearrangement joins TRBV11-2 to TRBJ1-6, with D maybe TRBD1 (5 bases). Germline V CDR1 and CDR2: SGHAT, FQNNGV. V dropped 2 bases and J dropped 0 bases, with 11 bases sitting between them. The CDR3 loop spans 17 amino acids. In nucleotides, the CDR3 is TGTGCCAGCAGCTTAAGGGGCCCGAGCTCCTATAATTCACCCCTCCACTTT. This sequence encodes CASSLRGPSSYNSPLHF.

The CDR3 spells CSANMRGGIDTGELFF. The CDR3 coding sequence is TGCAGTGCTAATATGAGAGGGGGAATCGACACCGGGGAGCTGTTTTTT. The rearrangement links TRBV20-1 to TRBJ2-2, with a possible D match to TRBD1 (6 bases). Deletions cut 4 bases from V and 3 bases from J, with 18 bases between. From germline, CDR1 is DFQATT and CDR2 SNEGSKA (reference sequence). This CDR3 region has 16 residues.

The chain couples TRBV9 to TRBJ2-1, with D perhaps TRBD2 (6 bases). V lost 1 base to trimming and J lost 6 bases, with 20 bases between them. CDR3 length: 17 residues. Germline V CDR1 and CDR2: SGDLS, YYNGEE. For the CDR3, the DNA is TGTGCCAGCAGCGTACAGGTGAGGCAGGTTAGCGGCAATGAGCAGTTCTTC. It specifies CASSVQVRQVSGNEQFF. The whole variable domain, filled in from reference TRBV9 and TRBJ2-1, reads DSGVTQTPKHLITATGQRVTLRCSPRSGDLSVYWYQQSLDQGLQFLIQYYNGEERAKGNILERFSAQQFPDLHSELNLSSLELGDSALYFCASSVQVRQVSGNEQFFGPGTRLTVL.

The table lists this clonotype with many counts. The chain is built from TRBV19 and TRBJ1-2; TRBD1 aligns across 9 bases. V lost 5 bases and J lost 4; bases outside the gene matches: 8. The CDR3 has 15 residues. Looked up from germline, CDR1 is LNHDA and CDR2 is SQIVND (reference sequence). CDR3 DNA sequence: TGTGCCAGTAGTTCTCGGACAGGGGCGACCTATGGCTACACCTTC. It is translated as CASSSRTGATYGYTF.

This clonotype was recorded at least ten times. The chain is built from TRBV12-5 and TRBJ1-5; a weak D match, TRBD1 (6 bases). Germline V CDR1 and CDR2: LGHNT, FRNRAP. The CDR3 extends over 16 amino acids. V lost 3 bases to trimming and J lost 8 bases, with 20 bases between them. This CDR3 is CASGFITGRSGEPQHF. The CDR3 nucleotides read TGTGCTAGTGGTTTTATTACAGGGAGGAGTGGGGAGCCCCAGCATTTT.

This chain links TRBV18 with TRBJ2-7; weak D call: TRBD1 (5 bases). The CDR3 extends over 13 amino acids. Germline CDR1 and CDR2: KGHSH and LQKENI. V was shortened by 5 bases and J by 5 bases, with 13 bases between the two germline ends. The CDR3 sequence: CASSSQGDHEQYF. The CDR3 DNA reads as TGTGCCAGCTCATCCCAGGGTGACCACGAGCAGTACTTC.

Concerning this clonotype: Given the absence of the conserved phenylalanine or tryptophan at the CDR3 end, a read error is likely. In DNA, the CDR3 is TGTGCCAGCAGGGGCGGGTCCGCCGGGGAGCTGTTTCTT. Its translation is CASRGGSAGELFL. This sequence joins TRBV7-2 and TRBJ2-2, with D possibly being TRBD2 (5 bases). With 6 bases removed from V and 6 bases from J, the gap between germline ends came to 11 bases. The CDR3 consists of 13 residues. Germline assignment: CDR1 SGHTA and CDR2 FQGNSA.

This clonotype was seen ten or more times. This sequence joins TRBV7-2 and TRBJ1-5; D is unresolved. The CDR3 spans 15 residues. CDR1 and CDR2 (germline): SGHTA, FQGNSA. Trimming left V 1 base short and J 0 bases short, with 7 bases between. CDR3 nucleotides: TGTGCCAGCAGCTTAGTACTCGATAGCAATCAGCCCCAGCATTTT. Its translation is CASSLVLDSNQPQHF.